The clone carrying this T cell receptor beta chain was recorded many times. Its antigen is currently unknown. This entry is derived from a study of neurological immune-mediated disorders. TCRdb independently ran MiXCR on the 5' RACE reads; one entry per CDR3 protein. Here the sample spans 80,000 to 85,000 distinct CDR3 sequences, just over 2.5% being singletons. V shed 1 base and J 7 bases; nucleotides not matched to a gene: 13. Germline assignment: CDR1 SGDLS and CDR2 YYNGEE. The CDR3 runs 17 residues. Overall study findings and caveats: With the multiple sclerosis repertoire cluster, neither clinical nor MRI features showed any association.

The chain has TRBV9 and TRBJ2-1; 8 bases are shared with TRBD2. The TCR was taken from a woman under 40 with multiple sclerosis. Sequencing was done on a sample of PBMCs. Written as DNA, the CDR3 is TGTGCCAGCAGCGTATCCGCGGGAGGATCTCTGGGAAATGAGCAGTTCTTC. This sequence encodes CASSVSAGGSLGNEQFF.